Detailed here is one T cell receptor beta chain. CD8+ and CD4+ T cells taken from blood had their TCR beta sequenced. V lost 2 bases, J lost 3 bases, and 5 bases lay in between. This CDR3 contains 13 residues. Germline V CDR1 and CDR2: MNHEY, SMNVEV (reference sequence). The sample belongs to a study of CD8 T cells in Susac syndrome. Random hexamers were used to reverse transcribe 0.5 to 1 ug of RNA. Via MiXCR, TCRdb re-called the immunoSEQ multiplex PCR reads, giving one row per CDR3 protein. Of about 430,000 distinct CDR3 sequences listed, more than 80% were seen once; the top ten hold roughly 0.11%.

The sequenced sample was CD8+ T cells from PBMCs. The chain carries TRBV27 and TRBJ2-1; D call uncertain. This sequence originates from a human donor with multiple sclerosis. This CDR3 reads CASSLDNYNEQFF. The CDR3 bases are TGTGCCAGCAGTTTAGATAACTACAATGAGCAGTTCTTC.